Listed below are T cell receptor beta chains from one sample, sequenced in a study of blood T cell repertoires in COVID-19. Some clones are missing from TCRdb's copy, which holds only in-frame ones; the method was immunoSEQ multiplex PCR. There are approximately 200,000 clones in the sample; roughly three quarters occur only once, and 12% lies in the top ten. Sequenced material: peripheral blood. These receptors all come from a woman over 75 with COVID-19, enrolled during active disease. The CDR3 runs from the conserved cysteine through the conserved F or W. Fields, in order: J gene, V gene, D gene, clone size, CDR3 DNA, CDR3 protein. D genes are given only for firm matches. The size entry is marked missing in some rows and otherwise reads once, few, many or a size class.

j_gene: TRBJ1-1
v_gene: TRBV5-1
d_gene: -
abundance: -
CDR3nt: TGCGCCAGCAGGCTTCAACTTGCGGAGCTTGGCACTGAAGCTTTCTTT
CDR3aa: CASRLQLAELGTEAFF

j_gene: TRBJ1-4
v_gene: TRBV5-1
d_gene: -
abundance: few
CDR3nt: TGCGCCAGCAGCTTGGTAGGGAGAGATGAAAAACTGTTTTTT
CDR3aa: CASSLVGRDEKLFF

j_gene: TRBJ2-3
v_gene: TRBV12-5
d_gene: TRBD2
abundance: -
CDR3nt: TGTGCTAGTGGTCTGGGTCTAGCGGGAGGCCTCACAGATACGCAGTATTTT
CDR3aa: CASGLGLAGGLTDTQYF

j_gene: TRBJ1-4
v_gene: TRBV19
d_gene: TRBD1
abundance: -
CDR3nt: TGTGCCAGTAGTATTGGCAGGGGGCGATTCGAAAAACTGTTTTTT
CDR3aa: CASSIGRGRFEKLFF

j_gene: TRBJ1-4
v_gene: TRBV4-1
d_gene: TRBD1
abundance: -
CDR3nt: TGCGCCAGCAGCCAAGGAGTAGGCAGGGGGCTTGAAAAACTGTTTTTT
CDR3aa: CASSQGVGRGLEKLFF

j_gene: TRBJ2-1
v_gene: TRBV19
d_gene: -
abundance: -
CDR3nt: TGTGCCAGTAGTTGGTCAGGGGTTTACAATGAGCAGTTCTTC
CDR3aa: CASSWSGVYNEQFF

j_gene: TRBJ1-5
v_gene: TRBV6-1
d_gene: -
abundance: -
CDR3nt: TGTGCCAGCAGTTATGGTCAGAGCAATCAGCCCCAGCATTTT
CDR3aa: CASSYGQSNQPQHF

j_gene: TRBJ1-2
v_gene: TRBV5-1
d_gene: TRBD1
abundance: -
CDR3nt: TGCGCCAGCAGCGAAGACAGGGGGCGCAGCTATGGCTACACCTTC
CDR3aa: CASSEDRGRSYGYTF

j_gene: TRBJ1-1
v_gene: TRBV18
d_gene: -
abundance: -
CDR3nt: TGTGCCAGCTCCCCAGCTAGGAGGGACACTGAAGCTTTCTTT
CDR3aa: CASSPARRDTEAFF

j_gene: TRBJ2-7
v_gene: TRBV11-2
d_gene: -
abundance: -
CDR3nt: TGTGCCAGCAGCTTACCGGCTAGTAGGTCCTACGAGCAGTACTTC
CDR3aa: CASSLPASRSYEQYF

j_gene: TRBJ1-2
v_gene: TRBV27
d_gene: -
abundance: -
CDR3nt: TGTGCCAGCAGTTCCACCGGTGGGGGGGATGGCTACACCTTC
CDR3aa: CASSSTGGGDGYTF

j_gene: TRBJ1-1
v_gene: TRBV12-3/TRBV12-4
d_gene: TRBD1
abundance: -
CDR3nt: TGTGCCAGCAGTACGCGACAGGGGTCTGAAGCTTTCTTT
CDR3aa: CASSTRQGSEAFF

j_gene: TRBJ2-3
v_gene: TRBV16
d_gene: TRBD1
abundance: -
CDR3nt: TGTGCCAGCAGCAGTCGGGACAGCCCCACAGATACGCAGTATTTT
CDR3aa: CASSSRDSPTDTQYF

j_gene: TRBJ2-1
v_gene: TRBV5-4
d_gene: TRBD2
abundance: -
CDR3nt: TGTGCCAGCAGCGCGGGGGGGGGATACAATGAGCAGTTCTTC
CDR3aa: CASSAGGGYNEQFF

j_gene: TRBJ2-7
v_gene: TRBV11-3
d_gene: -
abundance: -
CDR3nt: TGTGCCAGCAGCTTATCGACAGTGCAATACGAGCAGTACTTC
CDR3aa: CASSLSTVQYEQYF

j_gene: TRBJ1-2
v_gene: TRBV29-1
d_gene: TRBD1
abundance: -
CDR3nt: TGCAGCGTTGATAGGACAGGGTGGGGCTACACCTTC
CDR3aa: CSVDRTGWGYTF

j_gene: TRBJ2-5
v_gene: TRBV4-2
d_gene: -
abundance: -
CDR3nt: TGTGCCAGCAGCCAAGATGGGGGAGGAGGGGGCCGAGAGACCCAGTACTTC
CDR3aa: CASSQDGGGGGRETQYF

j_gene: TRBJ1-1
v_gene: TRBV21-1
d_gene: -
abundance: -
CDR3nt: TGTGCCAGCAGCAAAGCATTGGACGGGGTCGACACTGAAGCTTTCTTT
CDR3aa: CASSKALDGVDTEAFF

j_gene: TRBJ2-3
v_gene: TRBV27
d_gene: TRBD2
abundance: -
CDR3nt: TGTGCCAGCACCTTAAGGAATTGGACTAGCGGGAAGGGAAGGGCCACAGATACGCAGTATTTT
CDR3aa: CASTLRNWTSGKGRATDTQYF

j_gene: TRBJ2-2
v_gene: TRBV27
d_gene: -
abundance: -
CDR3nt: TGTGCCAGCAGTGATCGGGACACCGGGGAGCTGTTTTTT
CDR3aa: CASSDRDTGELFF

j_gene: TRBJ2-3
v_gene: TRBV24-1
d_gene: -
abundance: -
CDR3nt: TGTGCCACCAGTGATTTCAGGGGAACTAGCACAGATACGCAGTATTTT
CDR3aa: CATSDFRGTSTDTQYF

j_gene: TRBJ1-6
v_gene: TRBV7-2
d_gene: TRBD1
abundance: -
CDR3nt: TGTGCCAGCAGCTTAGACCCCCGGGACAGGGGGTATTCACCCCTCCACTTT
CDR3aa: CASSLDPRDRGYSPLHF

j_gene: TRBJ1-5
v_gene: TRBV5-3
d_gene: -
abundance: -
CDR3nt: TGTGTCACTAGCCCGGGCATCGGCAATCAGCCCCAGCATTTT
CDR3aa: CVTSPGIGNQPQHF

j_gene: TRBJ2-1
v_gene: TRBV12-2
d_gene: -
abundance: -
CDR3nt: TGTGCAAGTCGCTTAAGATTGGGGGGGACAGGGCTCGATGAGCAGTTCTTC
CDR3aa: CASRLRLGGTGLDEQFF

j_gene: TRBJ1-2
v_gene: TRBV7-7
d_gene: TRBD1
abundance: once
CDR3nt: TGTGCCAGCAGCAAGTCAGGGGGGAAGGGTAACTATGGCTACACCTTC
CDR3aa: CASSKSGGKGNYGYTF

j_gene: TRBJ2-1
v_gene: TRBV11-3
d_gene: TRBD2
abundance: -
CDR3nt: TGTGCCAGCAGCCGAACTATAGCGGGAGCGGTCAATGAGCAGTTCTTC
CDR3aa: CASSRTIAGAVNEQFF

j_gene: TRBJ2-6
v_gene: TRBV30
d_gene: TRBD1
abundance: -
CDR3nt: TGTGCCCTACGACAGGGATCTGGGGCCAACGTCCTGACTTTC
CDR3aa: CALRQGSGANVLTF

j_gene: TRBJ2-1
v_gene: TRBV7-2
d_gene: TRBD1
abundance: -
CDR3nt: TGTGCCAGCAGCTTAGCGGGGCAGGGGGCCTACAATGAGCAGTTCTTC
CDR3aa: CASSLAGQGAYNEQFF

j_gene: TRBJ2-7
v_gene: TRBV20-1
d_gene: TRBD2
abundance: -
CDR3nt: TGCAGTGCAAGGACTAGCACGGTGCAGTACTTC
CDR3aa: CSARTSTVQYF

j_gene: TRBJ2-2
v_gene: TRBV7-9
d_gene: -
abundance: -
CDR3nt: TGTGCCAGCAGCTTACACGGGGAGCTGTTTTTT
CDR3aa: CASSLHGELFF

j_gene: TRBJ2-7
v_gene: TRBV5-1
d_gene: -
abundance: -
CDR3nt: TGCGCCAGCAGCGGAGACTCCTACGAGCAGTACTTC
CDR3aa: CASSGDSYEQYF

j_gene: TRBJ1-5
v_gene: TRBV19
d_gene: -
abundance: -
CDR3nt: TGTGCCAGTAGTTCAGGCTTTTATAGCAATCAGCCCCAGCATTTT
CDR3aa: CASSSGFYSNQPQHF

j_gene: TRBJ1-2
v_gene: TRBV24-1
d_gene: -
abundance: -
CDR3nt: TGTGCCACCAGTGAGTGGAACAGGGCCGGCTACACCTTC
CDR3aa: CATSEWNRAGYTF

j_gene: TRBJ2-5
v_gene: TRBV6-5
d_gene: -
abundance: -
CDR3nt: TGTGCCAGCAGACCCCTGCCCGGGGAAGAGACCCAGTACTTC
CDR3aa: CASRPLPGEETQYF

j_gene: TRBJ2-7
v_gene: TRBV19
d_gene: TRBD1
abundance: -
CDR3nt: TGTGCCAGTTCCGGACAGGGACAAAAGGGTAGGGAGCAGTACTTC
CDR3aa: CASSGQGQKGREQYF

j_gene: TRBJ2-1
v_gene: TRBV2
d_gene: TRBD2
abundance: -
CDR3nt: TGTGCCAGCAGGAGAGCGGGGTACAATGAGCAGTTCTTC
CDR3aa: CASRRAGYNEQFF

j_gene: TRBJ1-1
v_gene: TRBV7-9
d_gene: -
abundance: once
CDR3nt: TGTGCCAGCAGCTACAGGGAGAACACTGAAGCTTTCTTT
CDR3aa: CASSYRENTEAFF

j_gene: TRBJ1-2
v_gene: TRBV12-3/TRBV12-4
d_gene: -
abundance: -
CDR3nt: TGTGCCAGCAGTTTAGGGGGCGGCTACACCTTC
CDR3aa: CASSLGGGYTF

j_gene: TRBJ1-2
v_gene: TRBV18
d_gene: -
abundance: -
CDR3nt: TGTGCCAGCTCACCAGTCTCTGGACAGATCTATGGCTACACCTTC
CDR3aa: CASSPVSGQIYGYTF

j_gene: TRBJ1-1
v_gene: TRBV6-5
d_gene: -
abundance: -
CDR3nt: TGTGCCAGCAGTTACAACGGGGGGCAGGGCACTGAAGCTTTCTTT
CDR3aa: CASSYNGGQGTEAFF

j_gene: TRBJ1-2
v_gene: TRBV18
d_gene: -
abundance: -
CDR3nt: TGTGCCAGCTCACCGAGGGAATATGGCTACACCTTC
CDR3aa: CASSPREYGYTF

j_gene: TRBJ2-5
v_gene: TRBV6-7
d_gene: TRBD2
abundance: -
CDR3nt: TGTGCCAGCAGTTCTTCCCGACTAGCGGAGGCTTGGACCCAGTACTTC
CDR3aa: CASSSSRLAEAWTQYF

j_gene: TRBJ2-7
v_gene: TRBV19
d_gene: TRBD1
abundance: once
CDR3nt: TGTGCCAGTAACCCGGGACAGGGGTTTGGCGAGCAGTACTTC
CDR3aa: CASNPGQGFGEQYF

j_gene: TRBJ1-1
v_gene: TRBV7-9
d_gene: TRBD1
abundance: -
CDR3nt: TGTGCCAGCAGTAGAGGGGGACAGTCGGGGATGAACACTGAAGCTTTCTTT
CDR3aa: CASSRGGQSGMNTEAFF

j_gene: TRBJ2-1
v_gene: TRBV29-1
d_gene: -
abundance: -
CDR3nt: TGCAGCGTGACCCAGGGGTATCGAAATGAGCAGTTCTTC
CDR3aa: CSVTQGYRNEQFF

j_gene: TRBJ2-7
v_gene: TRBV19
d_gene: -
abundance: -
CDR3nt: TGTGCCAGTAGTATAGGACTCATTGGGGAGCAGTACTTC
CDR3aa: CASSIGLIGEQYF

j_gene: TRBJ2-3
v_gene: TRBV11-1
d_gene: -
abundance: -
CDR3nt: TGTGCCAGCAGCTTTCACAGGTACACAGATACGCAGTATTTT
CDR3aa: CASSFHRYTDTQYF

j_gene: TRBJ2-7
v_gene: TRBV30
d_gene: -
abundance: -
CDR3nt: TGTGCCTGGAGTCCCTGGGGCCCCGATCTTATAAACGAGCAGTACTTC
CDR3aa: CAWSPWGPDLINEQYF

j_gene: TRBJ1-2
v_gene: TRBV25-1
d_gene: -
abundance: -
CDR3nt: TGTGCCAGCAGTGAAAATGGGCAGGCTGCTAACTATGGCTACACCTTC
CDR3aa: CASSENGQAANYGYTF

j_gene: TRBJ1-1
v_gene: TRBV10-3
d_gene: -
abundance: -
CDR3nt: TGTGCCATCAGTGAGTCTTGGCAGGGGATGCGGACTGAAGCTTTCTTT
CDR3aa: CAISESWQGMRTEAFF

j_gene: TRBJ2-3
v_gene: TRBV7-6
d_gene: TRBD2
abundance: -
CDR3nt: TGTGCCAGCAGCTTAGAGGGGTTAGCGGGGGACTACACAGATACGCAGTATTTT
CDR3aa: CASSLEGLAGDYTDTQYF